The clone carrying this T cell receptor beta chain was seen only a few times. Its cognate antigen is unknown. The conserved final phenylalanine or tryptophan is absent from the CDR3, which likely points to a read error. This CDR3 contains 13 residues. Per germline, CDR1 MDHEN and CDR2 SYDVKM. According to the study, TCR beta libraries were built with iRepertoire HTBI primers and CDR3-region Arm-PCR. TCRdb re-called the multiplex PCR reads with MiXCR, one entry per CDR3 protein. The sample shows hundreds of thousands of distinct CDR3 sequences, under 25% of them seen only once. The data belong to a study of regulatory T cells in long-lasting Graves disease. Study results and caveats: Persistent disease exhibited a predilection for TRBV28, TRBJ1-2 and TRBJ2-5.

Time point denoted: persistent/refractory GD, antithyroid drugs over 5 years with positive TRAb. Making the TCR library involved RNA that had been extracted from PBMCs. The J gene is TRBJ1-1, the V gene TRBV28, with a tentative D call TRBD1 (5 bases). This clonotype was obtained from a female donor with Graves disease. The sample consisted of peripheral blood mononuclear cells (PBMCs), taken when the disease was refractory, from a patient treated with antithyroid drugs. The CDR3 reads CASSRPGNTEAFS. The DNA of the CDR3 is TGTGCCAGCAGTCGGCCAGGGAACACCGAAGCTTTCTCT.